A single sample gave rise to the 17 T cell receptor beta chains below, sequenced in a study of cytomegalovirus exposure and HLA in healthy donors. Primers for the PCR totalled 60 Vbeta and 13 Jbeta. Clones were sequenced by immunoSEQ multiplex PCR, and TCRdb holds only the in-frame ones, with some missing. Of about 90,000 clones in the sample, about 67% were seen once. The sequenced material came from PBMCs. The receptors were sampled from a woman younger than 30 in good health and CMV-seropositive.

CDR3 coding DNA: TGTGCCAGCTCACCACGCAGGGCCTACGAGCAGTACTTC. This translates into CASSPRRAYEQYF. The chain joins TRBV18 to TRBJ2-7, with TRBD1 as a possible D gene (5 bases). Germline V gives CDR1 KGHSH, CDR2 LQKENI. The CDR3 has 13 residues. The germline V and J ends were trimmed by 1 base and 2 bases, with 6 bases remaining between them.

This clone has just a few counts. The CDR3 coding sequence is TGTGCCAGCACCGAACAGGGTTCACCCCTCCACTTT. Amino acids: CASTEQGSPLHF. The chain joins TRBV6-5 to TRBJ1-6; D may be TRBD1 (6 bases). The CDR3 contains 12 residues. Between the trimmed V and J ends, which lost 7 bases and 9 bases, there was a span of 10 bases. Per the germline V gene, CDR1 is MNHEY and CDR2 is SVGAGI.

V usage is TRBV27 and J usage is TRBJ1-5, with TRBD1 matching over 7 bases. This CDR3 comprises 13 residues. Germline trimming cut 8 bases from V and 5 bases from J; bases unmatched to any gene: 6. Germline CDR1 MNHEY, CDR2 SMNVEV (reference sequence). The CDR3 loop reads CASPGRGDQPQHF. Here the CDR3 DNA reads TGTGCCAGCCCGGGCAGGGGGGATCAGCCCCAGCATTTT.

Here the CDR3 reads CASSLSYLNEQFF. The CDR3 nucleotides are TGTGCCAGCAGCTTATCCTACCTAAATGAGCAGTTCTTC. The chain uses TRBV7-2 and TRBJ2-1; D ambiguous. Germline assignment: CDR1 SGHTA and CDR2 FQGNSA. CDR3 length: 13 amino acids. The V end was cut by 2 bases, the J end by 7 bases, with 9 bases between. Full variable domain (missing parts from reference TRBV7-2 and TRBJ2-1): GAGVSQSPSNKVTEKGKDVELRCDPISGHTALYWYRQSLGQGLEFLIYFQGNSAPDKSGLPSDRFSAERTGGSVSTLTIQRTQQEDSAVYLCASSLSYLNEQFFGPGTRLTVL.

This chain connects TRBV19 to TRBJ2-1; TRBD2 aligns across 11 bases. The V gene end was trimmed by 6 bases and the J gene end by 5 bases; junction bases not matched to a gene: 6. CDR1 is LNHDA and CDR2 is SQIVND in the germline V gene (reference sequence). CDR3 size: 15 residues. This chain's CDR3 is CASRKLAGVHNEQFF. The DNA for the CDR3 is TGTGCCAGTAGAAAACTAGCGGGGGTCCACAATGAGCAGTTCTTC.

This chain links TRBV7-2 with TRBJ1-2, with 9 bases matching TRBD1. The V segment lost 1 base and the J segment 6 bases; nucleotides outside the gene matches: 0. From germline, CDR1 is SGHTA and CDR2 FQGNSA. This CDR3 region has 13 residues. As DNA, the CDR3 is TGTGCCAGCAGCTTAGGACAGGGGGATGGCTACACCTTC. This sequence encodes CASSLGQGDGYTF.

This clone was counted only a few times. The chain links TRBV11-2 to TRBJ2-4, with D tentatively TRBD2 (6 bases). The CDR3 spans 12 residues. V gave up 9 bases and J gave up 8 bases, with 14 bases separating them. Per the germline V gene, CDR1 is SGHAT and CDR2 is FQNNGV. CDR3: CASKEGGYIQYF. CDR3 nucleotide sequence: TGTGCCAGTAAGGAGGGCGGTTACATTCAGTACTTC.

The chain couples TRBV7-2 to TRBJ1-2; 8 positions match TRBD1. Germline V lookup: CDR1 SGHTA, CDR2 FQGNSA. This CDR3 has 17 amino acids. With 1 base clipped from V and 8 bases from J, the junction kept 15 bases outside the gene matches. CDR3: CASSLDSLQSGGQGYTF. The CDR3 coding sequence is TGTGCCAGCAGCTTAGATTCCCTCCAGTCAGGGGGCCAGGGCTACACCTTC.

The rearrangement joins TRBV27 to TRBJ2-5; D unclear. The J call may be mistaken, given a closer DNA end match to TRBJ2-7. The germline gives CDR1 MNHEY, CDR2 SMNVEV (reference sequence). CDR3 length equals 14 residues. The CDR3 coding sequence is TGTGCCAGCAGTTTATACCCCACCTCCTACGAGCAGTACTTC. This translates into CASSLYPTSYEQYF.

DNA of the CDR3: TGTGCCAGCAGCCCCCTCGACGGGGGTCCCACAGATACGCAGTATTTT. Protein: CASSPLDGGPTDTQYF. The J gene is TRBJ2-3, the V gene TRBV27; D possibly corresponds to TRBD2 (6 bases). Germline CDR1 reads MNHEY; CDR2 reads SMNVEV (reference sequence). The CDR3 has 16 residues. The V end lost 6 bases, the J end lost 2 bases, and 18 bases lay between the germline ends.

This clone was seen a handful of times. The chain combines TRBV2 with TRBJ2-3; a weak D match, TRBD2 (7 bases). There are 15 residues in the CDR3. In germline, CDR1 is SNHLY, CDR2 FYNNEI. Trimming took off 8 bases at V and 5 bases at J, with 20 bases between the two ends. For the CDR3, the DNA is TGTGCCAGCGGCAGTCTCGCGGGGGCAGGAGATACGCAGTATTTT. It specifies CASGSLAGAGDTQYF.

The chain couples TRBV5-1 to TRBJ2-1; 7 bases match TRBD2. J gave up 7 bases and V 6 bases, and 13 bases lay outside the gene matches. Germline V gene data show CDR1 as SGHRS and CDR2 as YFSETQ. The CDR3 extends over 15 amino acids. For the CDR3, the DNA is TGCGCCAGCAACCCGGAGCGGGATGCGGGTAATGAGCAGTTCTTC. It yields the protein CASNPERDAGNEQFF. Looking up the rest from reference TRBV5-1 and TRBJ2-1 gives the full variable domain: KAGVTQTPRYLIKTRGQQVTLSCSPISGHRSVSWYQQTPGQGLQFLFEYFSETQRNKGNFPGRFSGRQFSNSRSEMNVSTLELGDSALYLCASNPERDAGNEQFFGPGTRLTVL.

The chain is built from TRBV5-1 and TRBJ2-7, with 14 positions matching TRBD2. J gave up 4 bases and V 8 bases, and 5 bases lay outside the gene matches. The CDR3 length is 14 residues. Germline V CDR1 and CDR2: SGHRS, YFSETQ. The DNA for the CDR3 is TGCGCCAGTAGGACTAGCGGGGGGACTTACGAGCAGTACTTC. It yields the protein CASRTSGGTYEQYF.

This chain links TRBV4-1 with TRBJ1-6, with TRBD1 identical over 10 bases. V trimming: 1 base; J trimming: 10 bases; junction bases outside the gene matches: 16. The germline CDR1 and CDR2 sequences are MGHRA and YSYEKL. The CDR3 runs 19 residues. CDR3 nucleotides: TGCGCCAGCAGCCAAGCTCGGTCCGTTGACAGGGGGCGCCGATCACCCCTCCACTTT. Encoded protein: CASSQARSVDRGRRSPLHF.

The genes are TRBV19 and TRBJ1-5; 8 bases agree with TRBD1. The CDR3 is made up of 14 amino acids. V dropped 9 bases and J dropped 6; count of bases not matched to a gene: 10. CDR1 LNHDA and CDR2 SQIVND come from the germline V gene (reference sequence). CDR3 nucleotide sequence: TGTGCCAGCAAACCCGGACAGGGCGGTCAGCCCCAGCATTTT. Its translation: CASKPGQGGQPQHF.

The chain carries TRBV4-3 and TRBJ1-2; no clear D. Germline V gives CDR1 LGHNA, CDR2 YSLEER. The CDR3 length is 13 residues. V lost 0 bases and J 2 bases, leaving 4 bases between the germline ends. CDR3: CASSQEHNYGYTF. The CDR3 DNA follows: TGCGCCAGCAGCCAAGAACACAACTATGGCTACACCTTC.

This clone was counted only a few times. The chain links TRBV19 to TRBJ1-1, with no clear D. Trimming pared 3 bases from V and 6 bases from J, leaving 14 bases between. CDR3 length equals 14 residues. Germline-derived CDR1 and CDR2 are LNHDA and SQIVND (reference sequence). CDR3 loop: CASSIGSGFPEAFF. The DNA of the CDR3 is TGTGCCAGTAGTATCGGTTCTGGTTTCCCTGAAGCTTTCTTT. Full variable domain (missing parts from reference TRBV19 and TRBJ1-1): DGGITQSPKYLFRKEGQNVTLSCEQNLNHDAMYWYRQDPGQGLRLIYYSQIVNDFQKGDIAEGYSVSREKKESFPLTVTSAQKNPTAFYLCASSIGSGFPEAFFGQGTRLTVV.